The 4 T cell receptor beta chains in this list originate from one sample, sequenced in a study of Ad26.COV2.S vaccination and SARS-CoV-2 variants. Treatment specified: about 20 received Ad26.COV2.S at low or high dose, single or two shots; several received placebo; per-sample allocation not given. Day 63 following the first vaccine or placebo injection was when the samples were taken. The data were produced by immunoSEQ multiplex PCR, yet TCRdb's version contains in-frame clones alone and is incomplete. The sample holds roughly 510,000 clones; 87% are singletons and the top ten take around 13%. The material was peripheral blood, obtained in a trial of Ad26.COV2.S vaccine versus placebo. The receptors come from a person between 18 and 59 years old who received the Ad26.COV2.S COVID-19 vaccine or a placebo.

This sequence joins TRBV19 and TRBJ1-5; possibly TRBD1 for D (5 bases). Germline values: CDR1 LNHDA, CDR2 SQIVND (reference sequence). With 9 bases removed from V and 3 bases from J, the gap between germline ends came to 12 bases. The CDR3 is 13 amino acids. The CDR3 spells CASRDLFNQPQHF. Here the CDR3 DNA reads TGTGCCAGCCGGGACCTGTTCAATCAGCCCCAGCATTTT.

This chain joins TRBV15 and TRBJ2-5, with unresolved D. CDR1 and CDR2 (germline): LNHNV, YYDKDF (reference sequence). CDR3 length: 12 amino acids. Deletions cut 1 base from V and 5 bases from J, with 5 bases between. For the CDR3, the DNA is TGTGCCACCAGCAGAGCTTCGGAGACCCAGTACTTC. Protein sequence: CATSRASETQYF.

The V call is TRBV12-3 or TRBV12-4, the J call TRBJ1-5; D unclear. The CDR3 contains 13 residues. The germline V and J ends were trimmed by 1 base and 6 bases, with 7 bases remaining between them. In DNA, the CDR3 is TGTGCCAGCAGTTTAGGGAACGTTCAGCCCCAGCATTTT. Its translation: CASSLGNVQPQHF.

Here the CDR3 reads CASSRTGTAIMNTEAFF. The CDR3 DNA reads as TGTGCCAGTAGTAGAACCGGGACAGCCATAATGAACACTGAAGCTTTCTTT. The chain joins TRBV19 to TRBJ1-1; TRBD1 matches at 7 bases. CDR3 length equals 17 residues. Trimming cost V 4 bases and J 0 bases; bases outside gene matches: 11. Germline V lookup: CDR1 LNHDA, CDR2 SQIVND (reference sequence).